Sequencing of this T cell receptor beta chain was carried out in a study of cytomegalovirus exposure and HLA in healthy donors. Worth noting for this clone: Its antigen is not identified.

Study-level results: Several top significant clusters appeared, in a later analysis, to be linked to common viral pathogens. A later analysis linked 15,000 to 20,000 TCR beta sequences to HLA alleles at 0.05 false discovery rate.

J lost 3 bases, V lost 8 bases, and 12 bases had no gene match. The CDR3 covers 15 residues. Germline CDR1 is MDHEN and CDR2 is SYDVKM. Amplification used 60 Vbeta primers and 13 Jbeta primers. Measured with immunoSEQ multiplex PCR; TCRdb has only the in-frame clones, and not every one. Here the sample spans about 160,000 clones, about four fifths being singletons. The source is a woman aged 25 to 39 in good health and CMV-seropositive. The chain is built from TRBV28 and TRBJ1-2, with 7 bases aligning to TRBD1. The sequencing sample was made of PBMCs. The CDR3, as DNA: TGTGCCAGCGGGGGGCCGGGACAGAATTACTATGGCTACACCTTC. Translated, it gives CASGGPGQNYYGYTF.